These 15 T cell receptor beta chains share one sample of origin, sequenced in a study of CD8+CD57+ T cells in acquired aplastic anemia (dated by TCRdb to the late 2010s). These reads were obtained on an Illumina HiSeq 2000. Genomic DNA served as template for TCR beta VDJ combination and CDR3 sequence profiling. In TCRdb, the public reads were trimmed at Q25 with fastp and aligned with MiXCR, with productive beta chains retained. Each entry merges the rows of one CDR3 protein and shows their most common DNA and genes. The table for this sample lists 150,000 or so distinct CDR3 sequences; around 48% of them were counted only once. 0.85% to 1.3% of the sample belongs to the ten largest clones. The patients picked for sequencing were ones in whom flow cytometry had shown an expansion of CD8+CD57+ cells. The sequencing input was sorted CD4+, CD8+, or CD8+CD57+ T cells (not recorded which) from PBMCs. These receptors were collected from a human donor with aplastic anemia.

The V gene is TRBV20-1, the J gene TRBJ1-2, with D possibly TRBD1 on 6 matching bases. This CDR3 is 15 amino acids long. In germline, CDR1 is DFQATT, CDR2 SNEGSKA (reference sequence). V was shortened by 0 bases and J by 6 bases, with 17 bases between the two germline ends. The CDR3 is CSARDMRQGHDGYTF. CDR3 in DNA: TGCAGTGCTAGAGATATGAGGCAGGGGCACGATGGCTACACCTTC.

In its sample, this clonotype was seen many times. The gene calls are TRBV12-3 or TRBV12-4 and TRBJ2-5; maybe TRBD1 (6 bases). This CDR3 contains 15 residues. V was shortened by 6 bases and J by 5 bases, with 19 bases between the two germline ends. CDR3 sequence: CASSLSSSGVETQYF. The CDR3 DNA reads as TGTGCCAGCAGCTTGAGCTCCTCAGGGGTGGAGACCCAGTACTTC.

This clonotype was seen repeatedly, ten times or more. V and J are TRBV12-3 or TRBV12-4 and TRBJ2-1; the match to TRBD1 covers 8 bases. J was trimmed by 3 bases and V by 5 bases; bases with no gene match: 9. This CDR3 spans 16 amino acids. The CDR3 DNA reads TGTGCCAGCAGTCAAAATGGACAGGGCCGCTACAATGAGCAGTTCTTC. Its translation: CASSQNGQGRYNEQFF.

The chain carries TRBV7-9 and TRBJ1-1; TRBD1 might be the D (5 bases). The CDR3 is 12 amino acids. Trimming took 10 bases from V and 1 from J, leaving 10 bases between them. Germline V gives CDR1 SEHNR, CDR2 FQNEAQ (reference sequence). The CDR3 spells CAIRGGNTEAFF. DNA of the CDR3: TGTGCCATCCGTGGGGGGAACACTGAAGCTTTCTTT.

The chain combines TRBV20-1 with TRBJ2-7; tentatively, D is TRBD1 (6 bases). This CDR3 is built from 14 residues. The germline CDR1 and CDR2 sequences are DFQATT and SNEGSKA (reference sequence). Deletions cut 6 bases from V and 2 bases from J, with 17 bases between. The CDR3 is CSAKGQYLTYEQYF. CDR3 DNA: TGCAGTGCCAAAGGACAGTATCTGACCTACGAGCAGTACTTC.

At least ten counts were recorded for this clonotype. V usage is TRBV2 and J usage is TRBJ1-5, with D possibly matching TRBD1 (5 bases). The V and J ends lost 1 base and 5 bases respectively, with 9 bases between them. The CDR3 is 14 residues long. CDR1 is SNHLY and CDR2 is FYNNEI in the germline V gene. CDR3: CASSEGQGDQPQHF. As DNA, the CDR3 is TGTGCCAGCAGTGAAGGGCAGGGCGATCAGCCCCAGCATTTT.

The V gene is TRBV7-2, the J gene TRBJ2-5; D unresolved. V lost 9 bases and J 5 bases, leaving 13 bases between the germline ends. This CDR3 is built from 12 residues. Germline CDR1 is SGHTA and CDR2 is FQGNSA. The CDR3 is CASHMVSETQYF. DNA of the CDR3: TGTGCCAGTCATATGGTTTCGGAGACCCAGTACTTC.

The CDR3 DNA reads as TGTGCCAGCAGTTATCACGGGTTACCCTACGAGCAGTACTTC. Translating gives CASSYHGLPYEQYF. The chain employs TRBV6-5 and TRBJ2-7; no firm D call. Germline V gene lookup returns CDR1 MNHEY and CDR2 SVGAGI. The CDR3 runs 14 residues. V lost 3 bases and J lost 2, with 11 bases in between.

In its sample, this clonotype was seen many times. CDR3 in DNA: TGTGCCAGCAGCCCCGGGGACGGAATGAATGATGGCTACACCTTC. Amino acids: CASSPGDGMNDGYTF. The V gene is TRBV3-1, the J gene TRBJ1-2, with D tentatively TRBD1 (5 bases). V was trimmed by 4 bases and J by 6 bases, leaving 18 bases between them. This CDR3 region has 15 residues. Germline V lookup: CDR1 LGHDT, CDR2 YNNKEL (reference sequence).

V usage is TRBV29-1 and J usage is TRBJ1-1; D not resolved. Germline CDR1 is SQVTM and CDR2 is ANQGSEA. Trimming pared 6 bases from V and 4 bases from J, leaving 21 bases between. The CDR3 consists of 15 residues. The DNA for the CDR3 is TGCAGCGTCGCTCCAGATGTGGAGTTAGTCACTGAAGCTTTCTTT. Residues: CSVAPDVELVTEAFF. The whole variable domain, remainder taken from reference TRBV29-1 and TRBJ1-1, is SAVISQKPSRDICQRGTSLTIQCQVDSQVTMMFWYRQQPGQSLTLIATANQGSEATYESGFVIDKFPISRPNLTFSTLTVSNMSPEDSSIYLCSVAPDVELVTEAFFGQGTRLTVV.

This chain joins TRBV19 and TRBJ1-2, with D possibly matching TRBD1 (6 bases). Per germline, CDR1 LNHDA and CDR2 SQIVND (reference sequence). CDR3 length: 14 amino acids. V lost 1 base, J lost 3 bases, and 9 bases lay in between. CDR3 in amino acids: CASSIGGGHYGYTF. The CDR3 nucleotides read TGTGCCAGTAGTATAGGAGGGGGTCACTATGGCTACACCTTC.

The sample holds many counts of this clonotype. The CDR3 is CASSRPGGVYGYTF. CDR3 coding DNA: TGTGCCAGCAGCCGGCCGGGGGGGGTTTATGGCTACACCTTC. The chain is built from TRBV7-2 and TRBJ1-2; D is possibly TRBD1 (5 bases). The length of the CDR3 is 14 residues. Germline CDR1 and CDR2: SGHTA and FQGNSA. Trimming pared 5 bases from V and 5 bases from J, leaving 15 bases between.

This clonotype appeared many times. This chain connects TRBV14 to TRBJ1-2, with D maybe TRBD1 (6 bases). The germline gives CDR1 SGHDN, CDR2 FVKESK. The CDR3 sequence is 14 residues long. V gave up 0 bases and J gave up 8 bases, with 13 bases separating them. CDR3 in amino acids: CASSQDRGSGGYTF. In DNA form, the CDR3 reads TGTGCCAGCAGCCAAGACAGGGGATCGGGAGGCTACACCTTC.

As for this clonotype: The limits of the CDR3 on the DNA are not certain, so only TCRdb's listed CDR3 is given. The chain's CDR3 is CASMGCASRDSYTDTQYF. The chain recombines TRBV2 with TRBJ2-3; whether TRBD1, the table's D call, matches the DNA was not checked. Germline assignment: CDR1 SNHLY and CDR2 FYNNEI. The CDR3 numbers 18 amino acids, ends counted.

The rearrangement uses TRBV20-1 and TRBJ1-2; unclear D gene. Germline-derived CDR1 and CDR2 are DFQATT and SNEGSKA (reference sequence). The CDR3 runs 11 residues. V lost 4 bases and J 6 bases, leaving 9 bases between the germline ends. CDR3 protein: CSAMVPNGYTF. The CDR3 nucleotides are TGCAGTGCTATGGTCCCAAATGGCTACACCTTC.